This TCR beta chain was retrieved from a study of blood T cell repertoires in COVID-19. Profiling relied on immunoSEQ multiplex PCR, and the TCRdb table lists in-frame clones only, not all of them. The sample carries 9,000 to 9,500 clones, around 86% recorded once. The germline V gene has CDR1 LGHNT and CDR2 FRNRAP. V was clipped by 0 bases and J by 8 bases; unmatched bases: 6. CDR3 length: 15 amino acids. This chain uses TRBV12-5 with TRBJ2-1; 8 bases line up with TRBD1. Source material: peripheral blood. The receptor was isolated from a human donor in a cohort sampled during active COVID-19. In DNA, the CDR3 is TGTGCTAGTGGTTTGGTAATACAGGGGGTCTATGAGCAGTTCTTC. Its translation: CASGLVIQGVYEQFF.